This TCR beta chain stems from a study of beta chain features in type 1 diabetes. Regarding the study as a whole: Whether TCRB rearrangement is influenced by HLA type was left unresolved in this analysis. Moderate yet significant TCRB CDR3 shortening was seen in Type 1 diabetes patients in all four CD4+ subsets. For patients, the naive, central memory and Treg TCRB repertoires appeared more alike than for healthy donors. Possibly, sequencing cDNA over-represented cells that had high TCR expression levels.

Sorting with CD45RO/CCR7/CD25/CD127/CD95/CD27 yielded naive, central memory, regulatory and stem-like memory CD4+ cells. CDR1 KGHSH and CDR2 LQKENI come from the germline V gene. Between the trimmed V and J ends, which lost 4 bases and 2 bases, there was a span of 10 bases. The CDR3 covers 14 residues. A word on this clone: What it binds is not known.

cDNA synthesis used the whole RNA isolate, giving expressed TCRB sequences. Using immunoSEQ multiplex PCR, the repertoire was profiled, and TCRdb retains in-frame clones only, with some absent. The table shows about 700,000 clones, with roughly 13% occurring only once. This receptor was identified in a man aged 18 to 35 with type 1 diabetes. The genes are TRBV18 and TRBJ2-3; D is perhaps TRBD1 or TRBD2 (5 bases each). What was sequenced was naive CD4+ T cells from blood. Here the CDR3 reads CASSQGSYTDTQYF. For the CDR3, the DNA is TGTGCCAGCTCACAGGGGAGTTACACAGATACGCAGTATTTT.